The 18 T cell receptor beta chains presented below share a single source sample, sequenced in a study of blood T cell repertoires in COVID-19. The assay was immunoSEQ multiplex PCR, and TCRdb's table has in-frame clones only and misses some. The sample lists 450,000 to 500,000 clones; approximately 85% were seen once. The sample consisted of peripheral blood. Source of these receptors: a human donor in a cohort sampled during active COVID-19.

The chain links TRBV28 to TRBJ1-2; D is possibly TRBD1 (5 bases). Germline CDR1 reads MDHEN; CDR2 reads SYDVKM. V gave up 11 bases and J gave up 8 bases, with 18 bases separating them. The CDR3 totals 12 residues. The CDR3 reads CASTGGSGGYTF. CDR3 DNA: TGTGCCTCTACCGGGGGTTCGGGAGGCTACACCTTC.

This clone turned up a few times. The chain employs TRBV9 and TRBJ1-3; TRBD1 matches 7 bases. CDR1 is SGDLS, CDR2 YYNGEE, per germline. Trimming cost V 3 bases and J 4 bases; bases outside gene matches: 7. The CDR3 length is 15 residues. CDR3: CASSGGTVTGNTIYF. CDR3 DNA: TGTGCCAGCAGCGGTGGGACAGTAACGGGAAACACCATATATTTT.

V and J are TRBV18 and TRBJ1-1; 7 nucleotides match TRBD1. The CDR3 is 15 amino acids. After removal of 4 bases from V and 0 bases from J, the junction contained 5 bases not matched to a gene. CDR1 is KGHSH, CDR2 LQKENI, per germline. As DNA, the CDR3 is TGTGCCAGCTCACTACCGACAGGGATGAACACTGAAGCTTTCTTT. This gives the protein CASSLPTGMNTEAFF. Supplemented by reference TRBV18 and TRBJ1-1, the full variable domain reads NAGVMQNPRHLVRRRGQEARLRCSPMKGHSHVYWYRQLPEEGLKFMVYLQKENIIDESGMPKERFSAEFPKEGPSILRIQQVVRGDSAAYFCASSLPTGMNTEAFFGQGTRLTVV.

The chain carries TRBV11-3 and TRBJ2-2, with 8 bases matching TRBD1. Germline V gene lookup returns CDR1 SGHNT and CDR2 YENEEA. J was trimmed by 7 bases and V by 7 bases; bases with no gene match: 11. CDR3 size: 15 residues. CDR3 sequence reads: CASTISGGSGGELFF. The CDR3 DNA follows: TGTGCCAGCACCATATCAGGGGGCTCGGGCGGGGAGCTGTTTTTT.

V usage is TRBV11-2 and J usage is TRBJ2-3; perhaps TRBD2 as D (7 bases). Germline CDR1 reads SGHAT; CDR2 reads FQNNGV. The CDR3 consists of 15 residues. The V end lost 3 bases, the J end lost 2 bases, and 12 bases lay between the germline ends. CDR3 DNA sequence: TGTGCCAGCAGCTTTTCGGGGGGCGTCACAGATACGCAGTATTTT. Translated: CASSFSGGVTDTQYF.

The chain uses TRBV5-6 and TRBJ1-1; D gene uncertain. V lost 2 bases, J lost 3 bases, and 11 bases lay in between. The CDR3 is 14 amino acids. Germline CDR1 reads SGHDT; CDR2 reads YYEEEE. The CDR3 loop is CASSFAESYTEAFF. In DNA form, the CDR3 reads TGTGCCAGCAGCTTCGCGGAGAGTTACACTGAAGCTTTCTTT.

The J gene is TRBJ2-3, the V gene TRBV11-2; weak D call: TRBD1 (5 bases). Trimming shortened V by 3 bases and J by 2 bases, and 12 bases separated the two germline ends. The CDR3 loop spans 15 amino acids. Germline V gene data show CDR1 as SGHAT and CDR2 as FQNNGV. The CDR3 DNA is TGTGCCAGCAGCTTGAGTCAGGGATACACAGATACGCAGTATTTT. Its protein product is CASSLSQGYTDTQYF.

This chain joins TRBV2 and TRBJ2-7; D is ambiguous. Germline lookup yields CDR1 SNHLY and CDR2 FYNNEI. The CDR3 loop spans 14 amino acids. V lost 1 base, J lost 0 bases, and 7 bases lay in between. The CDR3 loop reads CASSEVEASYEQYF. The CDR3 nucleotides are TGTGCCAGCAGTGAAGTCGAGGCCTCCTACGAGCAGTACTTC. The variable domain in full, completed from reference TRBV2 and TRBJ2-7, reads EPEVTQTPSHQVTQMGQEVILRCVPISNHLYFYWYRQILGQKVEFLVSFYNNEISEKSEIFDDQFSVERPDGSNFTLKIRSTKLEDSAMYFCASSEVEASYEQYFGPGTRLTVT.

This rearrangement joins TRBV13 to TRBJ2-7; no firm D call. V was shortened by 1 base and J by 5 bases, with 6 bases between the two germline ends. Germline CDR1 is PRHDT and CDR2 is FYEKMQ (reference sequence). The CDR3 runs 12 residues. The CDR3 here is CASSLARDEQYF. In DNA form, the CDR3 reads TGTGCCAGCAGCTTAGCAAGAGACGAGCAGTACTTC.

In DNA form, the CDR3 reads TGTGCCAGTACCGGGACTCTCGGGAACACTGAAGCTTTCTTT. Protein product: CASTGTLGNTEAFF. The rearrangement joins TRBV19 to TRBJ1-1, with a tentative D call TRBD1 (5 bases). The CDR3 sequence is 14 residues long. CDR1 is LNHDA and CDR2 is SQIVND in the germline V gene (reference sequence). V lost 7 bases, J lost 1 base, and 13 bases lay in between.

The V gene is TRBV7-9, the J gene TRBJ1-1, with no clear D. The germline V gene has CDR1 SEHNR and CDR2 FQNEAQ (reference sequence). CDR3 size: 11 residues. V dropped 5 bases and J dropped 7 bases, with 8 bases sitting between them. CDR3 sequence: CASSKLIEAFF. In DNA form, the CDR3 reads TGTGCCAGCAGCAAACTAATTGAAGCTTTCTTT. The full variable domain, its missing parts supplied by reference TRBV7-9 and TRBJ1-1, is DTGVSQNPRHKITKRGQNVTFRCDPISEHNRLYWYRQTLGQGPEFLTYFQNEAQLEKSRLLSDRFSAERPKGSFSTLEIQRTEQGDSAMYLCASSKLIEAFFGQGTRLTVV.

This chain connects TRBV5-1 to TRBJ2-7, with 7 bases that match TRBD2. With V trimmed by 2 bases and J by 5 bases, 10 bases remained unmatched. The CDR3 totals 15 residues. CDR1 SGHRS and CDR2 YFSETQ come from the germline V gene. For the CDR3, the DNA is TGCGCCAGCAGCTTTTTTAGGGAGGGCCACGACGAGCAGTACTTC. Its translation: CASSFFREGHDEQYF.

The rearrangement links TRBV29-1 to TRBJ2-3; the D is unclear. Trimming took 3 bases from V and 0 from J, leaving 7 bases between them. Looked up from germline, CDR1 is SQVTM and CDR2 is ANQGSEA. The CDR3 contains 13 residues. In DNA form, the CDR3 reads TGCAGCGTTGATGGAGACAGCACAGATACGCAGTATTTT. The encoded protein is CSVDGDSTDTQYF.

This clone was counted at least ten times. In nucleotides, the CDR3 is TGCGCCAGCAGCCAGACACAGGGCGCTGGAAACACCATATATTTT. Protein sequence: CASSQTQGAGNTIYF. The V call is TRBV4-3, the J call TRBJ1-3, with a possible D match to TRBD1 (6 bases). V dropped 3 bases and J dropped 2 bases, with 11 bases sitting between them. CDR1 and CDR2 from the germline V gene are LGHNA and YSLEER. CDR3 length: 15 residues.

This chain joins TRBV3-1 (or the pseudogene TRBV3-2) and TRBJ1-6; no clear D gene. Trimming cost V 0 bases and J 1 base, with 13 bases left between them. The CDR3 covers 18 residues. Per germline, CDR1 LGHDT and CDR2 YNNKEL (reference sequence). CDR3 residues: CASSQDLVSPSYNSPLHF. The CDR3 DNA reads as TGTGCCAGCAGCCAAGATCTTGTGTCTCCGTCCTATAATTCACCCCTCCACTTT.

This chain links TRBV28 with TRBJ2-3; 9 nucleotides match TRBD1. The CDR3 contains 17 residues. The germline V gene has CDR1 MDHEN and CDR2 SYDVKM. V lost 4 bases and J lost 5; bases outside the gene matches: 13. Here the CDR3 reads CASSWDVQGAGEDTQYF. CDR3 DNA: TGTGCCAGCAGTTGGGATGTACAGGGGGCCGGGGAAGATACGCAGTATTTT. Supplemented by reference TRBV28 and TRBJ2-3, the full variable domain reads DVKVTQSSRYLVKRTGEKVFLECVQDMDHENMFWYRQDPGLGLRLIYFSYDVKMKEKGDIPEGYSVSREKKERFSLILESASTNQTSMYLCASSWDVQGAGEDTQYFGPGTRLTVL.

The rearrangement joins TRBV27 to TRBJ2-3, with D possibly TRBD2 on 6 matching bases. The CDR3 has 17 residues. In germline, CDR1 is MNHEY, CDR2 SMNVEV (reference sequence). The V gene lost 8 bases and the J gene lost 11 bases, with 32 bases spanning the gap. CDR3 loop: CASGRTGLAEGAGGQYF. CDR3 in DNA: TGTGCCAGCGGCCGGACGGGATTAGCGGAGGGCGCAGGAGGGCAGTATTTT.

The rearrangement joins TRBV19 to TRBJ1-1; 11 bases are shared with TRBD1. V was pared by 6 bases and J by 1 base, with 7 bases of the junction left unmatched. Germline V gene lookup returns CDR1 LNHDA and CDR2 SQIVND (reference sequence). The CDR3 covers 16 residues. The CDR3 is CASRTSGTGGNTEAFF. The CDR3 nucleotides are TGTGCCAGTAGAACCTCCGGGACAGGGGGGAACACTGAAGCTTTCTTT.